This TCR beta chain derives from a study of blood T cell repertoires in COVID-19. V was clipped by 0 bases and J by 7 bases; unmatched bases: 6. The V gene's germline CDR1 is SGHTA and CDR2 FQGNSA. The CDR3 is 16 amino acids. Clones were sequenced by immunoSEQ multiplex PCR, and TCRdb holds only the in-frame ones, with some missing. Here the sample spans more than 60,000 clones, 85% to 90% being singletons. The TCR comes from a man between 50 and 59 years old with acute or convalescent COVID-19. The V and J genes are TRBV7-2 and TRBJ1-4; 9 positions match TRBD1. Material for sequencing was peripheral blood. The CDR3 DNA is TGTGCCAGCAGCTTAGCGGTCACAGGGGGCACTGAAAAACTGTTTTTT. It yields the protein CASSLAVTGGTEKLFF.